These T cell receptor beta chains were read from a single sample in a study of blood T cell repertoires in COVID-19. Measured with immunoSEQ multiplex PCR; TCRdb has only the in-frame clones, and not every one. Counted here are over 250,000 clones, under 90% occurring once; the ten biggest clones make up approximately 1.8%. Specimen: PBMCs or T cells enriched from blood (not recorded which). These receptors came from a woman aged 60-75 years who had recovered from COVID-19. Each CDR3 is given with its conserved first and last residue. The order of the fields is J gene, CDR3 length, D gene, clone size, V gene, CDR3 DNA, CDR3 protein. The D gene is left open where the match is weak. Not every row has a clone size; where given, it reads once, few, many or a size class.

>TRBJ1-1|14|NA|NA|TRBV18
TGTGCCAGCTCACCCAGGGTGGAGAACACTGAAGCTTTCTTT
CASSPRVENTEAFF
>TRBJ2-7|13|TRBD1|NA|TRBV2
TGTGCCAACCGGGACAGGGGGTCCCACGAGCAGTACTTC
CANRDRGSHEQYF
>TRBJ2-5|13|NA|NA|TRBV30
TGTGCCTGGAAACAGGGTTTTTTCGAGACCCAGTACTTC
CAWKQGFFETQYF
>TRBJ2-1|16|NA|NA|TRBV3-1/TRBV3-2
TGTGCCAGCAGCCCCGCGCAGGGGGGTCAGGTATATGAGCAGTTCTTC
CASSPAQGGQVYEQFF
>TRBJ2-1|13|TRBD2|NA|TRBV28
TGTGCCAGCCGAAGGAGCGGGGGCAATCAGCAGTTCTTC
CASRRSGGNQQFF
>TRBJ1-6|15|NA|NA|TRBV28
TGTGCCAGCAGTTTATCGAGGGCAGCTAATTCACCCCTCCACTTT
CASSLSRAANSPLHF
>TRBJ2-3|15|TRBD2|NA|TRBV6-6
TGTGCCAGCAGTAAACAGAGACTAGCGACAGATACGCAGTATTTT
CASSKQRLATDTQYF
>TRBJ1-6|16|NA|NA|TRBV2
TGTGCCAGCAGTGAATTTTGGGGAGGTGAGAATTCACCCCTCCACTTT
CASSEFWGGENSPLHF
>TRBJ2-7|13|NA|once|TRBV6-5
TGTGCCGGGGGGACAGTTATTGTCGGAGAGCAGTACTTC
CAGGTVIVGEQYF
>TRBJ2-5|16|TRBD1|NA|TRBV23-1
TGCGCCAGCAGTCATACCGGGACAGAATTACAAGAGACCCAGTACTTC
CASSHTGTELQETQYF
>TRBJ2-3|13|NA|NA|TRBV3-1/TRBV3-2
TGTGCCAGCAGTTACAGGGAGACAGATACGCAGTATTTT
CASSYRETDTQYF
>TRBJ1-1|13|NA|once|TRBV20-1
TGCAGTGCTAGTGGTTCTATGAACACTGAAGCTTTCTTT
CSASGSMNTEAFF
>TRBJ2-2|14|NA|NA|TRBV7-3
TGTGCCAGCAGCTTAATTACGAACACCGGGGAGCTGTTTTTT
CASSLITNTGELFF
>TRBJ2-2|13|NA|NA|TRBV24-1
TGTGCCACAATGGGATCAGGGGCCGGGGAGCTGTTTTTT
CATMGSGAGELFF
>TRBJ1-1|13|NA|once|TRBV6-5
TGTGCCGCCCGGGAGGACATGAACACTGAAGCTTTCTTT
CAAREDMNTEAFF
>TRBJ2-3|14|NA|NA|TRBV19
TGTGCCAGTAGTACTGGGACTAGCACAGATACGCAGTATTTT
CASSTGTSTDTQYF
>TRBJ2-7|16|TRBD2|NA|TRBV2
TGTGCCACCATGCGGACTAGCGGGAGTGCAATCTACGAGCAGTACTTC
CATMRTSGSAIYEQYF
>TRBJ1-1|14|TRBD1|NA|TRBV10-3
TGTGCCATCAGTCCAGACAGGGAGAACACTGAAGCTTTCTTT
CAISPDRENTEAFF
>TRBJ2-1|15|TRBD1|NA|TRBV6-6
TGTGCCAGCAGGAGACGAGACAGGGGTGGAAATGAGCAGTTCTTC
CASRRRDRGGNEQFF
>TRBJ1-4|15|NA|NA|TRBV5-1
TGCGCCAGCAGCTTGGCAGGATCGACTAATGAAAAACTGTTTTTT
CASSLAGSTNEKLFF
>TRBJ1-2|13|TRBD1|few|TRBV5-6
TGTGCCAGCAGCCCGGACAGGTCCTATGGCTACACCTTC
CASSPDRSYGYTF
>TRBJ2-1|16|TRBD2|NA|TRBV7-8
TGTGCCAGCAGCTTAGCCCAGCGGGGCTCCTACAATGAGCAGTTCTTC
CASSLAQRGSYNEQFF
>TRBJ1-3|12|NA|NA|TRBV30
NA
CAWSVGQGASHF
>TRBJ2-3|13|NA|NA|TRBV5-8
TGTGCCAGCAGCAGAGGGCACATAGATACGCAGTATTTT
CASSRGHIDTQYF
>TRBJ2-7|15|NA|NA|TRBV27
TGTGCCAGCAGACCGTCAACAGCCAGAACCTACGAGCAGTACTTC
CASRPSTARTYEQYF
>TRBJ1-1|13|NA|NA|TRBV28
TGTGCCAGCAAGGGGGTTCGGGAGGCTGAAGCTTTCTTT
CASKGVREAEAFF